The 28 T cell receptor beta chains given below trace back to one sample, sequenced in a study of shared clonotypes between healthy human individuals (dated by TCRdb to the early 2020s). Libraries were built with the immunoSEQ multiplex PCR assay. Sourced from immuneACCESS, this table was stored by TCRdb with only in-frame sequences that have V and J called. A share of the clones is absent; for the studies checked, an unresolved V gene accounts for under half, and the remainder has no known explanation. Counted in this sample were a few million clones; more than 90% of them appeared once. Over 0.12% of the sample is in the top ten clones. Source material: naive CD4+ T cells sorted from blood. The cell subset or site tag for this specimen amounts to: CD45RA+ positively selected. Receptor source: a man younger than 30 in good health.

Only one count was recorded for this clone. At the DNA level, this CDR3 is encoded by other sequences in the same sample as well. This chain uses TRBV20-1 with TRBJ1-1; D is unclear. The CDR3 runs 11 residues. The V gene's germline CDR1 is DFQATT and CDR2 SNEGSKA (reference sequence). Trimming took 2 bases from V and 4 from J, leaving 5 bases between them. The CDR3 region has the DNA TGCAGTGCTAGATGGGGCACTGAAGCTTTCTTT. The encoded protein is CSARWGTEAFF.

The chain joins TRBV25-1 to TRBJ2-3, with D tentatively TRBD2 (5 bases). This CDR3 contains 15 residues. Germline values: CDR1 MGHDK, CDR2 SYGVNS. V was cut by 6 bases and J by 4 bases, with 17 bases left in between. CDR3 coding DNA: TGTGCCAGCAGCTTAATGACTATAGATCCAGATACGCAGTATTTT. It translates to CASSLMTIDPDTQYF. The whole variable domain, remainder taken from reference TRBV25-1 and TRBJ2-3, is EADIYQTPRYLVIGTGKKITLECSQTMGHDKMYWYQQDPGMELHLIHYSYGVNSTEKGDLSSESTVSRIRTEHFPLTLESARPSHTSQYLCASSLMTIDPDTQYFGPGTRLTVL.

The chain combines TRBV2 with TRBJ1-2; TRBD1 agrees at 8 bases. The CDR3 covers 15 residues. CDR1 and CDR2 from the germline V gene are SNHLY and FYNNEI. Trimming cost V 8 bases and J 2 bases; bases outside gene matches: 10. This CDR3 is CASGKTGAPNYGYTF. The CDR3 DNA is TGTGCCAGCGGAAAGACAGGGGCGCCGAACTATGGCTACACCTTC. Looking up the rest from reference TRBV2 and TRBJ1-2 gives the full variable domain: EPEVTQTPSHQVTQMGQEVILRCVPISNHLYFYWYRQILGQKVEFLVSFYNNEISEKSEIFDDQFSVERPDGSNFTLKIRSTKLEDSAMYFCASGKTGAPNYGYTFGSGTRLTVV.

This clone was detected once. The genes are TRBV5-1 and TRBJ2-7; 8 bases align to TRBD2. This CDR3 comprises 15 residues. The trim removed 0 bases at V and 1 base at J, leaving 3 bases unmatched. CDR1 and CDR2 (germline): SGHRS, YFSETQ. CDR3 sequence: CASSLESGSSYEQYF. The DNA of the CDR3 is TGCGCCAGCAGCTTGGAAAGCGGGAGTTCCTACGAGCAGTACTTC.

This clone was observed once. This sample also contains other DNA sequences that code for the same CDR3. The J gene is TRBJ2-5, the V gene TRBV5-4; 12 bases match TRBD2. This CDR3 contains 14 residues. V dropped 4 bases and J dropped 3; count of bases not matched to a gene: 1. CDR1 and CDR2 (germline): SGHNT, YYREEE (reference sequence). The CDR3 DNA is TGTGCCAGCAGCCCTAGCGGGAGGGAAGAGACCCAGTACTTC. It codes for CASSPSGREETQYF.

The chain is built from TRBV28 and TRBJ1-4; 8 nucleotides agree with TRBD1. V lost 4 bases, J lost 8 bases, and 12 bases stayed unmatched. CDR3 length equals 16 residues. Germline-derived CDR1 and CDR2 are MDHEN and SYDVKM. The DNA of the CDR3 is TGTGCCAGCAGTTCCGGCCAGGGGGCGTCTCCCGAAAAACTGTTTTTT. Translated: CASSSGQGASPEKLFF.

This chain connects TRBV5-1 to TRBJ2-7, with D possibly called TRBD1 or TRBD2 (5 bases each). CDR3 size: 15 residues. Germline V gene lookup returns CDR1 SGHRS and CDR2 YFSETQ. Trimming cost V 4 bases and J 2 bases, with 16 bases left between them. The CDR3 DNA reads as TGCGCCAGCAGCCGTCGTACCGGGACCACCTACGAGCAGTACTTC. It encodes CASSRRTGTTYEQYF.

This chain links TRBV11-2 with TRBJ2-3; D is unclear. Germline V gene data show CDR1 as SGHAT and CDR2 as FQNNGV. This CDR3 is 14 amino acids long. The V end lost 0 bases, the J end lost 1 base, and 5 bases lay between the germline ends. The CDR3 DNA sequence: TGTGCCAGCAGCTTAGAGGACGGCACAGATACGCAGTATTTT. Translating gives CASSLEDGTDTQYF.

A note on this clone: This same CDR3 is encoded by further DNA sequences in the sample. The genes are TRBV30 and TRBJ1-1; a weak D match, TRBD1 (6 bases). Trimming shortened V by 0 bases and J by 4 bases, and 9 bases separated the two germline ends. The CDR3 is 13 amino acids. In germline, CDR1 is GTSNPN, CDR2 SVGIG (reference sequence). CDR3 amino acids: CAWSVRGGTEAFF. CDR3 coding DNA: TGTGCCTGGAGTGTACGAGGGGGCACTGAAGCTTTCTTT.

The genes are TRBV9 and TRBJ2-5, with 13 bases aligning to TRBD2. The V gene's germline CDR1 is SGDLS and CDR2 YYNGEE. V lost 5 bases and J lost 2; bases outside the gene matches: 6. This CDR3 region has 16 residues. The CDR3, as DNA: TGTGCCAGCAGTCCCGGACTAGCGGGGGTACAAGAGACCCAGTACTTC. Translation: CASSPGLAGVQETQYF.

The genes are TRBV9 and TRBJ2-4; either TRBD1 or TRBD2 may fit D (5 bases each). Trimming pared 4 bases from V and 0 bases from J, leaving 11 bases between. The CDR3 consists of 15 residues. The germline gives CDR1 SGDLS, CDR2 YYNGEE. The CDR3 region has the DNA TGTGCCAGCAGCCCAGCCGGGACAGCCAAAAACATTCAGTACTTC. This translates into CASSPAGTAKNIQYF.

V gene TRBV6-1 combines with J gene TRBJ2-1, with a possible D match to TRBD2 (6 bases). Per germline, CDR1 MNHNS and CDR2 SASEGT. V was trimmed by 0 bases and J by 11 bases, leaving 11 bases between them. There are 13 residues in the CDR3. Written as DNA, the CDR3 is TGTGCCAGCAGTGAAGCGGGACTTCTCCAGCAGTTCTTC. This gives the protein CASSEAGLLQQFF.

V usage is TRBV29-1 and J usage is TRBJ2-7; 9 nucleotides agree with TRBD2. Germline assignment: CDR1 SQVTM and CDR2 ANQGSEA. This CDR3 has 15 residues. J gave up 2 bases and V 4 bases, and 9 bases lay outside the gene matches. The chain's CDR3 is CSVAPRLAGTYEQYF. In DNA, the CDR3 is TGCAGCGTTGCCCCCCGGCTAGCGGGGACCTACGAGCAGTACTTC.

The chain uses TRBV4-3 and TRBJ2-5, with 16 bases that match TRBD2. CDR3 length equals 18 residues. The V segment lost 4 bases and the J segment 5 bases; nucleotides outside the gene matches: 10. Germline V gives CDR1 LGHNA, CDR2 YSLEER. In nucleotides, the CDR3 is TGCGCCAGCAGCCCGGGACTAGCGGGAGGGCCGAGAGTTGAGACCCAGTACTTC. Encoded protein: CASSPGLAGGPRVETQYF.

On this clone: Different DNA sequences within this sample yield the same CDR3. The CDR3 nucleotides are TGTGCCAGCAGTTACAGGCTAGCGGGGGGGTACGAGCAGTACTTC. Translation gives CASSYRLAGGYEQYF. The gene calls are TRBV6-5 and TRBJ2-7; 12 nucleotides agree with TRBD2. CDR1 MNHEY and CDR2 SVGAGI come from the germline V gene. CDR3 length: 15 amino acids. The junction had 3 bases not matched to a gene; V was cut back by 2 bases and J by 4 bases.

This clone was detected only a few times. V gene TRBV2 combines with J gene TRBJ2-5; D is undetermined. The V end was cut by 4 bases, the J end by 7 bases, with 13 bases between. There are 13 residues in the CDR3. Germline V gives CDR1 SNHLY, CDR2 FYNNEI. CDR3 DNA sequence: TGTGCCAGCAGTGTCGCCGTCTATGGGACCCAGTACTTC. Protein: CASSVAVYGTQYF.

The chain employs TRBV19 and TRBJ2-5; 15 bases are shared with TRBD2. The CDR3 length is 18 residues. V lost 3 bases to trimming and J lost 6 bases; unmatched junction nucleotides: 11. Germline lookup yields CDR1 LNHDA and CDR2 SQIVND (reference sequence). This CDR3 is CASSMRTSGGAVNKTQYF. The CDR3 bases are TGTGCCAGTAGTATGCGGACTAGCGGGGGGGCCGTAAATAAGACCCAGTACTTC.

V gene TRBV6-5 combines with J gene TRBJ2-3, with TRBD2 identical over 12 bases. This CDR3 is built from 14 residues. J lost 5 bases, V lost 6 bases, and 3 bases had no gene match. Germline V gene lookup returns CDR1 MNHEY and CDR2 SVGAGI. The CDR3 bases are TGTGCCAGCAGAGAGGGACTAGCGGGAGATACGCAGTATTTT. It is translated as CASREGLAGDTQYF.

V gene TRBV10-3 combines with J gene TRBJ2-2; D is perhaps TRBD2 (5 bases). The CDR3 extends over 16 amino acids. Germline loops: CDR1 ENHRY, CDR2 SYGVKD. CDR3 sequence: CAATTGLLSDTGELFF. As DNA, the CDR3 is TGTGCTGCTACGACCGGACTGCTGAGTGATACCGGGGAGCTGTTTTTT.

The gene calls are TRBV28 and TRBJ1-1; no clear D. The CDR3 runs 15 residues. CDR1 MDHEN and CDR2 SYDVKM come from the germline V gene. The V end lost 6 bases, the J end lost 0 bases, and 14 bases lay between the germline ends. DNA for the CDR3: TGTGCCAGCAGGACTCAGCAGGAGATGAACACTGAAGCTTTCTTT. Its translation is CASRTQQEMNTEAFF.

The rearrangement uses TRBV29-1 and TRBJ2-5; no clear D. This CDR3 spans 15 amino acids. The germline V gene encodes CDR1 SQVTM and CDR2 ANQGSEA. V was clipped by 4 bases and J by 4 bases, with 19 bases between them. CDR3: CSVANLDPARETQYF. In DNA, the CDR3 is TGCAGCGTTGCGAACCTGGACCCGGCACGAGAGACCCAGTACTTC.

As DNA, the CDR3 is TGTGCCAGCAGCTTAGTAGGCCAACCAAAGACCCAGTACTTC. Amino acid sequence: CASSLVGQPKTQYF. V usage is TRBV11-2 and J usage is TRBJ2-5; D gene ambiguous. The CDR3 covers 14 residues. Germline CDR1 reads SGHAT; CDR2 reads FQNNGV. V was clipped by 1 base and J by 6 bases, with 12 bases between them.

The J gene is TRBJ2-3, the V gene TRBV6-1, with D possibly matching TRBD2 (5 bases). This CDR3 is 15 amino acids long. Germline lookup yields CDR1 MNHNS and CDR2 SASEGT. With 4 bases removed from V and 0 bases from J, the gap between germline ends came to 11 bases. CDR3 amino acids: CASSVAPTSTDTQYF. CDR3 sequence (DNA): TGTGCCAGCAGTGTAGCGCCGACTAGCACAGATACGCAGTATTTT.

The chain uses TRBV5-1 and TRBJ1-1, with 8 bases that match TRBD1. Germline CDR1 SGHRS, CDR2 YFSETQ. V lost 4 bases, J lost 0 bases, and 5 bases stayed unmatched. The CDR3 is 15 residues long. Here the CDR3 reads CASSAGQGLNTEAFF. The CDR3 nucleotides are TGCGCCAGCAGCGCCGGACAGGGATTGAACACTGAAGCTTTCTTT.

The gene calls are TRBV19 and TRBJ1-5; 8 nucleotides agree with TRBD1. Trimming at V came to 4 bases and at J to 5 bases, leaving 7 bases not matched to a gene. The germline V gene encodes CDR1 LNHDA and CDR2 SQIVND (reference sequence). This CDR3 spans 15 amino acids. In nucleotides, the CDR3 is TGTGCCAGTAGTAACGACAGGGGACGAGATCAGCCCCAGCATTTT. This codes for CASSNDRGRDQPQHF.

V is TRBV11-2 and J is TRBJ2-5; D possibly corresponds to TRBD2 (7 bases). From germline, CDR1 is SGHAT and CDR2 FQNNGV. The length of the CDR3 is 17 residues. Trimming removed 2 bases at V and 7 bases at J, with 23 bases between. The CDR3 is CASSLPGRGAQVLTQYF. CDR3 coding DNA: TGTGCCAGCAGCTTACCAGGGAGGGGGGCTCAAGTTTTGACCCAGTACTTC.

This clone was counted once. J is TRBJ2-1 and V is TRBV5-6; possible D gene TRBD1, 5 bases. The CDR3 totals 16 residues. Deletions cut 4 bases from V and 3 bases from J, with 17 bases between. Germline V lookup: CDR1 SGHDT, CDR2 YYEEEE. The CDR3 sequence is CASSRRVGVVYNEQFF. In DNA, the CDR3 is TGTGCCAGCAGCCGACGCGTAGGGGTGGTCTACAATGAGCAGTTCTTC.

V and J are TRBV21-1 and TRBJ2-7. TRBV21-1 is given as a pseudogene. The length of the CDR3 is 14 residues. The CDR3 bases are TGTGCCAGCAGCAAAGTGAGACGGATCTACGAGCAGTACTTC. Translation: CASSKVRRIYEQYF.